This record concerns one T cell receptor (beta chain) sequence. CDR3 length: 16 amino acids. Germline V gene data show CDR1 as LNHNV and CDR2 as YYDKDF (reference sequence). V lost 4 bases to trimming and J lost 2 bases; unmatched junction nucleotides: 5. This sample is drawn from a study of blood T cell repertoires in COVID-19. About the research overall: Researchers got acute and convalescent COVID-19 samples from the United States, Italy and Spain.

Profiled with immunoSEQ multiplex PCR; TCRdb holds only in-frame clones, not every one. The data contain about 240,000 clones, approximately 86% of them singletons. This rearrangement joins TRBV15 to TRBJ1-3; 10 bases are a match to TRBD1. The sequenced sample was peripheral blood. The sequence was collected from a man in his 60s who had recovered from COVID-19. The CDR3 DNA reads TGTGCCACCAGCATACCCGGGACAGGGGCTGGAAACACCATATATTTT. It yields the protein CATSIPGTGAGNTIYF. The whole variable domain, remainder taken from reference TRBV15 and TRBJ1-3, is DAMVIQNPRYQVTQFGKPVTLSCSQTLNHNVMYWYQQKSSQAPKLLFHYYDKDFNNEADTPDNFQSRRPNTSFCFLDIRSPGLGDTAMYLCATSIPGTGAGNTIYFGEGSWLTVV.